These 5 T cell receptor beta chains were all obtained from the same sample, sequenced in a study of blood T cell repertoires in COVID-19. Clones were sequenced by immunoSEQ multiplex PCR, and TCRdb holds only the in-frame ones, with some missing. The repertoire has about 80,000 clones, roughly 80% of them found once; the top ten carry about 11%. The sequenced sample consisted of peripheral blood. The source is a woman between 40 and 50 years old with active or convalescent COVID-19.

The chain joins TRBV20-1 to TRBJ2-5, with D perhaps matching TRBD1 (5 bases). Germline CDR1 reads DFQATT; CDR2 reads SNEGSKA (reference sequence). The CDR3 totals 14 residues. The V end was cut by 3 bases, the J end by 6 bases, with 17 bases between. For the CDR3, the DNA is TGCAGTGCTAGTGGGTGGGGCCCCCCGAAGACCCAGTACTTC. It translates to CSASGWGPPKTQYF.

The chain couples TRBV6-5 to TRBJ2-2, with TRBD1 as a possible D gene (5 bases). The V end was cut by 4 bases, the J end by 3 bases, with 12 bases between. The CDR3 sequence is 15 residues long. The germline gives CDR1 MNHEY, CDR2 SVGAGI. DNA of the CDR3: TGTGCCAGCAGTTCTAGGGGTGGGGACACCGGGGAGCTGTTTTTT. Translation: CASSSRGGDTGELFF.

In this sample, this clone turned up a few times. V and J are TRBV4-3 and TRBJ1-1; D is unclear. CDR1 and CDR2 (germline): LGHNA, YSLEER. V was cut by 0 bases and J by 2 bases, with 7 bases left in between. The CDR3 has 14 amino acids. The CDR3 sequence: CASSQDRVNTEAFF. For the CDR3, the DNA is TGCGCCAGCAGCCAAGATCGGGTAAACACTGAAGCTTTCTTT.

The chain has TRBV6-5 and TRBJ2-3, with 8 bases aligning to TRBD2. The CDR3 totals 14 residues. Germline V CDR1 and CDR2: MNHEY, SVGAGI. With 0 bases clipped from V and 8 bases from J, the junction kept 4 bases outside the gene matches. Here the CDR3 DNA reads TGTGCCAGCAGTTACTCGCGGGGGGCGGGTACGCAGTATTTT. It codes for CASSYSRGAGTQYF.

This sequence joins TRBV5-1 and TRBJ1-6, with D tentatively TRBD1 (6 bases). In germline, CDR1 is SGHRS, CDR2 YFSETQ. The CDR3 is 19 amino acids. The germline V and J ends were trimmed by 2 bases and 0 bases, with 18 bases remaining between them. Written as DNA, the CDR3 is TGCGCCAGCAGCTTAAAGGGCACAGGGTCAAGCTCCTATAATTCACCCCTCCACTTT. This sequence encodes CASSLKGTGSSSYNSPLHF.